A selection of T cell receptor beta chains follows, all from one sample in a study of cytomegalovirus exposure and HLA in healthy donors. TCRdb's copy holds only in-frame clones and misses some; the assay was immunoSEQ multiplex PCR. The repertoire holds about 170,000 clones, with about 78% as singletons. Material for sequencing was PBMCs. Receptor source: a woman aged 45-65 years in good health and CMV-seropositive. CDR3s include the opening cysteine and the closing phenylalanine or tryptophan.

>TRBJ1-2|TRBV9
CASSYTGDYGYTF
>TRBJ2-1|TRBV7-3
CASSLDGGDEQFF
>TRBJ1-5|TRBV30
CAWSHGHNQPQHF
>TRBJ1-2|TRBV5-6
CASSLGGVGTYGYTF
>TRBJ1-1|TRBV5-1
CASSLARGHTEAFF
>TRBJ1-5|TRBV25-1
CASRGQLNQPQHF
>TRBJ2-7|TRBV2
CASSLGLAGGVTWEQYF
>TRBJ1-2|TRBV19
CAIRDRGYGYTF
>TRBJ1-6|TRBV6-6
CASSFTTGYNSPLHF
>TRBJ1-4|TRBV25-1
CASSTSDRVDEKLFF
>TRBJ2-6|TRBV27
CASSGLSGANVLTF
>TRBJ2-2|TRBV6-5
CASSYWDRGAGELFF
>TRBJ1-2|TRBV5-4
CASSFDRTYGYTF
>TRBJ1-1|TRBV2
CASSLNRVAGTEAFF
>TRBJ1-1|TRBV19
CASSSRTGPNTEAFF
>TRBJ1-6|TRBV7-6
CASSFIRDREPLHF
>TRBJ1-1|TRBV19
CASSIWSKSTEAFF
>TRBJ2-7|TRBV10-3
CAISDLDRGYEQYF